Shown below are 27 T cell receptor beta chains from a single sample sequenced in a study of shared clonotypes between healthy human individuals. Sequencing was performed with immunoSEQ multiplex PCR; in TCRdb, only in-frame clones are kept and a portion is missing. The repertoire holds about 800,000 clones, with roughly 96% as singletons. The naive CD8 subset, CD45RO-negative cells positively selected for CCR7, excluded terminally differentiated effector memory CD45RA+ cells. Source material: naive CD8+ T cells sorted from blood. The receptor source for this set is a man younger than 40 in good health.

J is TRBJ1-5 and V is TRBV27, with 7 bases matching TRBD1. CDR3 length: 17 amino acids. CDR1 and CDR2 (germline): MNHEY, SMNVEV (reference sequence). V lost 3 bases, J lost 0 bases, and 8 bases stayed unmatched. CDR3 amino acids: CASSFRAGGNSNQPQHF. CDR3 sequence (DNA): TGTGCCAGCAGTTTTAGGGCAGGGGGAAATAGCAATCAGCCCCAGCATTTT.

The chain is built from TRBV21-1 and TRBJ1-2; TRBD1, the D gene given by the table, was not confirmed from the DNA. TRBV21-1 has pseudogene status. The CDR3 is 13 residues long. The CDR3 region is CASMLRQGLGYTF. CDR3 DNA sequence: TGTGCCAGCATGCTTAGACAGGGTTTAGGCTACACCTTC.

This chain joins TRBV27 and TRBJ1-2; 9 bases are a match to TRBD1. The germline V gene has CDR1 MNHEY and CDR2 SMNVEV (reference sequence). The CDR3 is 17 amino acids. The J segment lost 0 bases and the V segment lost 6 bases, leaving 11 bases of the junction unmatched. This CDR3 is CASRAPGQGPSNYGYTF. The CDR3 DNA sequence: TGTGCCAGCAGAGCCCCGGGACAGGGACCTTCTAACTATGGCTACACCTTC.

The genes are TRBV27 and TRBJ1-2, with D possibly matching TRBD1 (6 bases). This CDR3 is 16 amino acids long. Trimming shortened V by 5 bases and J by 4 bases, and 20 bases separated the two germline ends. Per the germline V gene, CDR1 is MNHEY and CDR2 is SMNVEV (reference sequence). The CDR3 DNA reads as TGTGCCAGCAGTCCGAGTAGTGGACAGCAGTCCTATGGCTACACCTTC. Translated, it gives CASSPSSGQQSYGYTF.

The V gene is TRBV9, the J gene TRBJ2-1, with D possibly called TRBD1 or TRBD2 (5 bases each). Trimming pared 4 bases from V and 15 bases from J, leaving 14 bases between. The V gene's germline CDR1 is SGDLS and CDR2 YYNGEE. The CDR3 has 11 residues. The CDR3 DNA is TGTGCCAGCAGCCGGGGCTCCCGGTGGTTCTTC. This sequence encodes CASSRGSRWFF. Full variable domain (outside the CDR3, taken from reference TRBV9 and TRBJ2-1): DSGVTQTPKHLITATGQRVTLRCSPRSGDLSVYWYQQSLDQGLQFLIQYYNGEERAKGNILERFSAQQFPDLHSELNLSSLELGDSALYFCASSRGSRWFFGPGTRLTVL.

The rearrangement links TRBV5-1 to TRBJ2-2, with 7 bases lining up with TRBD1. The CDR3 totals 15 residues. Germline V gene lookup returns CDR1 SGHRS and CDR2 YFSETQ. With V trimmed by 3 bases and J by 4 bases, 6 bases remained unmatched. The CDR3 bases are TGCGCCAGCAGCTCGACAGGGACGGGCACCGGGGAGCTGTTTTTT. The encoded protein is CASSSTGTGTGELFF.

This sequence joins TRBV7-9 and TRBJ1-1; no firm D call. This CDR3 has 15 residues. Germline V CDR1 and CDR2: SEHNR, FQNEAQ (reference sequence). V was clipped by 1 base and J by 1 base, with 10 bases between them. CDR3 protein: CASSLVADTNTEAFF. CDR3 in DNA: TGTGCCAGCAGCTTAGTGGCAGACACGAACACTGAAGCTTTCTTT.

The chain carries TRBV5-4 and TRBJ2-1; 7 nucleotides align to TRBD1. The CDR3 is 14 amino acids. V shed 0 bases and J 8 bases; nucleotides not matched to a gene: 5. CDR1 is SGHNT and CDR2 is YYREEE in the germline V gene (reference sequence). The CDR3 reads CASSLGTGPDEQFF. CDR3 nucleotides: TGTGCCAGCAGCTTGGGGACAGGTCCGGATGAGCAGTTCTTC.

The rearrangement joins TRBV7-9 to TRBJ2-1; tentatively, D is TRBD1 or TRBD2 (5 bases each). Trimming stripped 4 bases from V and 6 bases from J, with 22 bases between. Germline values: CDR1 SEHNR, CDR2 FQNEAQ (reference sequence). The length of the CDR3 is 17 residues. CDR3 protein: CASSSPPRGGESNEQFF. In DNA, the CDR3 is TGTGCCAGCAGCTCCCCTCCGAGGGGTGGGGAAAGCAATGAGCAGTTCTTC.

V gene TRBV27 combines with J gene TRBJ2-1; no clear D. The germline CDR1 and CDR2 sequences are MNHEY and SMNVEV (reference sequence). The CDR3 loop spans 14 amino acids. The germline V and J ends were trimmed by 6 bases and 0 bases, with 9 bases remaining between them. The CDR3 region has the DNA TGTGCCAGCAGCCCTTTGAGCTCCTACAATGAGCAGTTCTTC. Residues: CASSPLSSYNEQFF.

The CDR3 DNA follows: TGCAGCGTTGAATCGCGACAGGGGCTCTCTGGGGCCAACGTCCTGACTTTC. It translates to CSVESRQGLSGANVLTF. The chain links TRBV29-1 to TRBJ2-6, with 8 positions matching TRBD1. The V and J ends lost 2 bases and 0 bases, in that order; junction bases with no gene match: 6. The germline V gene has CDR1 SQVTM and CDR2 ANQGSEA. CDR3 length: 17 amino acids.

The chain joins TRBV27 to TRBJ1-5, with unresolved D. The germline V and J ends were trimmed by 6 bases and 3 bases, with 12 bases remaining between them. The CDR3 has 14 residues. Germline V gene lookup returns CDR1 MNHEY and CDR2 SMNVEV (reference sequence). CDR3 bases: TGTGCCAGCAGACGAACAGTGAACAATCAGCCCCAGCATTTT. This gives the protein CASRRTVNNQPQHF.

The chain carries TRBV7-8 and TRBJ2-1; no clear D. This CDR3 has 15 amino acids. Per the germline V gene, CDR1 is SGHVS and CDR2 is FQNEAQ. V shed 4 bases and J shed 0 bases, with 10 bases lying between them. The CDR3 DNA reads TGTGCCAGCAGCTCCCTCTCCGGCTCCTACAATGAGCAGTTCTTC. This translates into CASSSLSGSYNEQFF. Variable domain in full (rest from reference TRBV7-8 and TRBJ2-1): GAGVSQSPRYKVAKRGQDVALRCDPISGHVSLFWYQQALGQGPEFLTYFQNEAQLDKSGLPSDRFFAERPEGSVSTLKIQRTQQEDSAVYLCASSSLSGSYNEQFFGPGTRLTVL.

The V gene is TRBV18, the J gene TRBJ1-2; D is unresolved. Germline-derived CDR1 and CDR2 are KGHSH and LQKENI. CDR3 length equals 14 residues. The V end was cut by 4 bases, the J end by 4 bases, with 13 bases between. CDR3 in DNA: TGTGCCAGCTCACACCCGGACGGAGGCTATGGCTACACCTTC. Residues: CASSHPDGGYGYTF.

About this clone: Other DNA sequences of this sample code for an identical CDR3. The genes are TRBV29-1 and TRBJ2-1; no reliable D call. Trimming cost V 4 bases and J 8 bases, with 3 bases left between them. The germline V gene encodes CDR1 SQVTM and CDR2 ANQGSEA. This CDR3 contains 9 residues. DNA for the CDR3: TGCAGCGTTGGATATGAGCAGTTCTTC. This gives the protein CSVGYEQFF.

The chain is built from TRBV6-5 and TRBJ2-3; D possibly corresponds to TRBD1 (5 bases). The CDR3 is 13 amino acids. Germline V lookup: CDR1 MNHEY, CDR2 SVGAGI. V was cut by 2 bases and J by 4 bases, with 7 bases left in between. As DNA, the CDR3 is TGTGCCAGCAGTTACATCAGGGCAGATACGCAGTATTTT. Residues: CASSYIRADTQYF.

The chain recombines TRBV6-5 with TRBJ2-5, with 11 bases lining up with TRBD1. The CDR3 is 15 amino acids. Germline CDR1 MNHEY, CDR2 SVGAGI. V lost 5 bases to trimming and J lost 4 bases; unmatched junction nucleotides: 6. CDR3 sequence: CASSPTGTGGETQYF. Written as DNA, the CDR3 is TGTGCCAGCAGTCCCACCGGGACAGGGGGAGAGACCCAGTACTTC.

The V gene is TRBV7-3, the J gene TRBJ2-1; D possibly corresponds to TRBD1 (5 bases). Trimming removed 5 bases from V and 8 bases from J, with 19 bases in between. The CDR3 sequence is 15 residues long. The germline CDR1 and CDR2 sequences are SGHTA and FQGTGA. CDR3 amino acids: CASSQGQMGTDEQFF. The CDR3 region has the DNA TGTGCCAGCAGCCAGGGCCAAATGGGTACCGATGAGCAGTTCTTC.

The chain is built from TRBV19 and TRBJ1-1; 7 bases agree with TRBD1. V lost 10 bases to trimming and J lost 2 bases; unmatched junction nucleotides: 10. Germline V lookup: CDR1 LNHDA, CDR2 SQIVND (reference sequence). The CDR3 sequence is 14 residues long. CDR3 sequence reads: CATTWDSYNTEAFF. CDR3 nucleotides: TGTGCCACCACCTGGGACAGCTATAACACTGAAGCTTTCTTT.

The rearrangement uses TRBV7-9 and TRBJ2-1; possibly TRBD2 for D (5 bases). The germline gives CDR1 SEHNR, CDR2 FQNEAQ (reference sequence). With 7 bases removed from V and 3 bases from J, the gap between germline ends came to 13 bases. The CDR3 has 14 residues. The chain's CDR3 is CASTRTFDYNEQFF. The CDR3 DNA reads as TGTGCCAGCACCAGGACTTTCGACTACAATGAGCAGTTCTTC.

J is TRBJ1-4 and V is TRBV13; unclear D gene. This CDR3 spans 22 amino acids. Germline assignment: CDR1 PRHDT and CDR2 FYEKMQ (reference sequence). V was shortened by 4 bases and J by 7 bases, with 37 bases between the two germline ends. CDR3 region: CASSSPRWLAGDGIKVGEKLFF. In DNA form, the CDR3 reads TGTGCCAGCAGCTCTCCCCGGTGGTTAGCGGGAGATGGCATAAAAGTCGGTGAAAAACTGTTTTTT.

This chain uses TRBV21-1 with TRBJ2-3; TRBD2, the table's D call, was not compared with the DNA. TRBV21-1 counts as a pseudogene. The CDR3 spans 16 residues. The CDR3 reads CASSKGEEASTDTQYF. In DNA, the CDR3 is TGTGCCAGCAGCAAAGGGGAGGAAGCCAGCACAGATACGCAGTATTTT.

The V call is TRBV13, the J call TRBJ2-7; 8 positions agree with TRBD1. Looked up from germline, CDR1 is PRHDT and CDR2 is FYEKMQ (reference sequence). The trim removed 0 bases at V and 3 bases at J, leaving 4 bases unmatched. The CDR3 sequence is 15 residues long. This CDR3 is CASSLGQGANYEQYF. CDR3 nucleotide sequence: TGTGCCAGCAGCTTAGGTCAGGGGGCAAACTACGAGCAGTACTTC.

This rearrangement joins TRBV11-2 to TRBJ1-1; D gene ambiguous. This CDR3 is 13 amino acids long. Trimming shortened V by 4 bases and J by 3 bases, and 9 bases separated the two germline ends. The germline V gene has CDR1 SGHAT and CDR2 FQNNGV. The DNA of the CDR3 is TGTGCCAGCAGCTGGAAGGGTTACACTGAAGCTTTCTTT. This gives the protein CASSWKGYTEAFF.

The V gene is TRBV14, the J gene TRBJ2-7; 10 bases fit TRBD2. V lost 3 bases, J lost 3 bases, and 8 bases stayed unmatched. The CDR3 sequence is 16 residues long. Germline loops: CDR1 SGHDN, CDR2 FVKESK. Written as DNA, the CDR3 is TGTGCCAGCAGCCATGCGACTAGCGGGTTACTCTACGAGCAGTACTTC. Amino acid sequence: CASSHATSGLLYEQYF.

CDR3 nucleotide sequence: TGTGCCAGCTCACGGGGCCCAGGACAGGGGCATGAAAAACTGTTTTTT. Translated, it gives CASSRGPGQGHEKLFF. This chain joins TRBV18 and TRBJ1-4, with 9 bases fitting TRBD1. The CDR3 totals 16 residues. Germline V CDR1 and CDR2: KGHSH, LQKENI. V lost 4 bases, J lost 6 bases, and 9 bases stayed unmatched.

This clone appeared once. The V gene is TRBV27, the J gene TRBJ2-1, with TRBD2 identical over 15 bases. J gave up 0 bases and V 5 bases, and 5 bases lay outside the gene matches. Germline values: CDR1 MNHEY, CDR2 SMNVEV (reference sequence). There are 18 residues in the CDR3. The CDR3 DNA sequence: TGTGCCAGCAGTCCGGGACTAGCGGGAGGTAGCTCCTACAATGAGCAGTTCTTC. Amino acids: CASSPGLAGGSSYNEQFF.